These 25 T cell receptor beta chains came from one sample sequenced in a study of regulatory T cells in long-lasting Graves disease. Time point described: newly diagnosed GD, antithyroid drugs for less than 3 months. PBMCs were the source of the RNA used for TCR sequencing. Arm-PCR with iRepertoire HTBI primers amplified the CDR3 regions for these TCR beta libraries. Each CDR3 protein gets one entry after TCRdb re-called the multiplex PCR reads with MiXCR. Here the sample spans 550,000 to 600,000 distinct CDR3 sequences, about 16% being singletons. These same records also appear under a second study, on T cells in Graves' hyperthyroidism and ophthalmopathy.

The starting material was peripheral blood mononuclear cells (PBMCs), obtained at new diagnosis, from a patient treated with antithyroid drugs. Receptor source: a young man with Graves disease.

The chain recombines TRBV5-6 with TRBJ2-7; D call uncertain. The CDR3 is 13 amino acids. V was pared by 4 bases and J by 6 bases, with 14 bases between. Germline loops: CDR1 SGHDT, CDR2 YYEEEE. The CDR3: CASSEIPVGEQYF. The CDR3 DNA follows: TGTGCCAGCAGCGAAATCCCGGTGGGCGAGCAGTACTTC.

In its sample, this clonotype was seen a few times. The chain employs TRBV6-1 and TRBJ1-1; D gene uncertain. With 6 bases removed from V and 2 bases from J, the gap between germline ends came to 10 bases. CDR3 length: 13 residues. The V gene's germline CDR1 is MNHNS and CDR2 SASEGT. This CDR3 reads CASSGNSNTEAFF. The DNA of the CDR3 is TGTGCCAGCAGCGGGAATAGTAACACTGAAGCTTTCTTT.

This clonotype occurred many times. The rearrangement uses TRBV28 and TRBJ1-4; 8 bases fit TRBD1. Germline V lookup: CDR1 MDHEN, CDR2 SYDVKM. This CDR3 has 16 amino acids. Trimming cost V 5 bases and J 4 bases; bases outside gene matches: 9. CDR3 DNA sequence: TGTGCCAGCAGTCCTGGACAGGGCGCGATTAATGAAAAACTGTTTTTT. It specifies CASSPGQGAINEKLFF.

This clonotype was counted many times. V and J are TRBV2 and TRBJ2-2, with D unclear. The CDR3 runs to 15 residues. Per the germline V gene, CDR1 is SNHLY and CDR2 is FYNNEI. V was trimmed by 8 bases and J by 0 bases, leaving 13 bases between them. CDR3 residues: CASEGPVTNTGELFF. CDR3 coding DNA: TGTGCCAGCGAAGGTCCGGTTACGAACACCGGGGAGCTGTTTTTT. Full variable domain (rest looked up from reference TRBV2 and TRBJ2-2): EPEVTQTPSHQVTQMGQEVILRCVPISNHLYFYWYRQILGQKVEFLVSFYNNEISEKSEIFDDQFSVERPDGSNFTLKIRSTKLEDSAMYFCASEGPVTNTGELFFGEGSRLTVL.

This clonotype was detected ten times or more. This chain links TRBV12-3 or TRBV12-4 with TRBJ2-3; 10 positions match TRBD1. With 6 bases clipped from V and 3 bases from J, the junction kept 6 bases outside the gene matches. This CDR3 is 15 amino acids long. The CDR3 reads CASSRRQGATDTQYF. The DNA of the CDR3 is TGTGCCAGCAGCCGTCGACAGGGGGCTACAGATACGCAGTATTTT.

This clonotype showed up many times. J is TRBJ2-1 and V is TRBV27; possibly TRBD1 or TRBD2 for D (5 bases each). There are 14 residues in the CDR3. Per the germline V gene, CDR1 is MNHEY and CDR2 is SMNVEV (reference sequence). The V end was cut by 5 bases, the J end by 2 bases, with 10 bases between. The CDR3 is CASSHRDPYNEQFF. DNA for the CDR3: TGTGCCAGCAGTCACCGGGACCCCTACAATGAGCAGTTCTTC.

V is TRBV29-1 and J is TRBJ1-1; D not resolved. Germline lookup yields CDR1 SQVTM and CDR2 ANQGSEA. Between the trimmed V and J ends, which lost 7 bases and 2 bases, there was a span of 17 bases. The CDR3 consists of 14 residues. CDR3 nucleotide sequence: TGCAGCGCCAAAGGCAGGCAAGATAACACTGAAGCTTTCTTT. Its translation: CSAKGRQDNTEAFF.

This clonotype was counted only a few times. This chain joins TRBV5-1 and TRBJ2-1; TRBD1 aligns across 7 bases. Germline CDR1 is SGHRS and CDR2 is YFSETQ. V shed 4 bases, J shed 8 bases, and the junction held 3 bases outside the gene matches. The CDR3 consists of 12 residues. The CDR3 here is CASSRGGHEQFF. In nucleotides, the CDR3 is TGCGCCAGCAGCAGAGGGGGCCATGAGCAGTTCTTC. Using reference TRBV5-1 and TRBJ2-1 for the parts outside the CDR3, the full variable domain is KAGVTQTPRYLIKTRGQQVTLSCSPISGHRSVSWYQQTPGQGLQFLFEYFSETQRNKGNFPGRFSGRQFSNSRSEMNVSTLELGDSALYLCASSRGGHEQFFGPGTRLTVL.

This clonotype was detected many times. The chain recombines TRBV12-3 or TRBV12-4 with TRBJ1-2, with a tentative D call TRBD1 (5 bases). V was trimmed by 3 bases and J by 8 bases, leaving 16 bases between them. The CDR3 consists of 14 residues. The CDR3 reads CASSFGTSAGGYTF. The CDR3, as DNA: TGTGCCAGCAGTTTCGGGACGTCTGCAGGCGGCTACACCTTC.

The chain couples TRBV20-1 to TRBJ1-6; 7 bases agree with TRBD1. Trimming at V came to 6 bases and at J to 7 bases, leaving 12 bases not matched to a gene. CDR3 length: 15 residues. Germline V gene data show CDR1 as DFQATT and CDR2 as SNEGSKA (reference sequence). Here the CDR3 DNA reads TGCAGTGCGTGTAACAGGGGTCATTTGAATTCACCCCTCCACTTT. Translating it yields CSACNRGHLNSPLHF.

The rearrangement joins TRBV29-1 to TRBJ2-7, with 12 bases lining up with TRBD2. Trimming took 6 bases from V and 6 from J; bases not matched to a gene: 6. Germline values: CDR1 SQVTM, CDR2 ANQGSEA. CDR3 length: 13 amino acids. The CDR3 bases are TGCAGCGTCGGACTAGCGGGATTGATCGAGCAGTACTTC. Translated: CSVGLAGLIEQYF.

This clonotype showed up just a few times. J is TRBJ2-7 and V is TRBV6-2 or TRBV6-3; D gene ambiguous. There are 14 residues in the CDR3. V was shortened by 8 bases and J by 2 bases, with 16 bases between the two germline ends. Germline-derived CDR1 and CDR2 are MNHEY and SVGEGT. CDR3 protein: CASGRIGLTYEQYF. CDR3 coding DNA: TGTGCCAGCGGACGGATAGGGCTAACCTACGAGCAGTACTTC.

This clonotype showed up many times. The CDR3 nucleotides read TGCGCCAGCAGCTTGACACACCAGAACACTGAAGCTTTCTTT. Translated, it gives CASSLTHQNTEAFF. The chain is built from TRBV5-1 and TRBJ1-1; D ambiguous. The CDR3 has 14 residues. V dropped 1 base and J dropped 1 base, with 8 bases sitting between them. Germline values: CDR1 SGHRS, CDR2 YFSETQ.

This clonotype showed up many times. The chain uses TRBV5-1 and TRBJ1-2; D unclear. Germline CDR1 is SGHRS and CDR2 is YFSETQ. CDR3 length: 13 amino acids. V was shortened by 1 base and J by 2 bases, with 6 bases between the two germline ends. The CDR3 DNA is TGCGCCAGCAGCTTGTCGGAAAACTATGGCTACACCTTC. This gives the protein CASSLSENYGYTF.

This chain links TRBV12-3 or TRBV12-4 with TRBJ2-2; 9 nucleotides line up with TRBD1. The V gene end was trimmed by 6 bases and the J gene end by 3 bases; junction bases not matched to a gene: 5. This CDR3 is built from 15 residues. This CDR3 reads CASRDTGGYTGELFF. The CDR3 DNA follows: TGTGCCAGCAGGGATACAGGGGGCTACACCGGGGAGCTGTTTTTT.

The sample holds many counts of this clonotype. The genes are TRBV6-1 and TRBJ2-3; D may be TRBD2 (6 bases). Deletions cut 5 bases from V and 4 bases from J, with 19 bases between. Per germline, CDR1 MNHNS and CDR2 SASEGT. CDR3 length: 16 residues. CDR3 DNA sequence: TGTGCCAGCAGTCCATTCCTCGGGAGCAGATCAGATACGCAGTATTTT. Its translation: CASSPFLGSRSDTQYF.

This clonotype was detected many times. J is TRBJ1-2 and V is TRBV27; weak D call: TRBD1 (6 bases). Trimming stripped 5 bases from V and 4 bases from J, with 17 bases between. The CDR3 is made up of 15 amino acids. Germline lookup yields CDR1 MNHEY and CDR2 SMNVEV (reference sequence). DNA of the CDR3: TGTGCCAGCAGTCCCCTCCCGGGGGCCGTCTATGGCTACACCTTC. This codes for CASSPLPGAVYGYTF.

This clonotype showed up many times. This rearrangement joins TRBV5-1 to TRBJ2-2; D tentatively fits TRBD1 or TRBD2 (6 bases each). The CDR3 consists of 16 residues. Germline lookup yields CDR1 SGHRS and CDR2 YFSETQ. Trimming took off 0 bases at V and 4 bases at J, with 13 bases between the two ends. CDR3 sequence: CASSLGRGRGTGELFF. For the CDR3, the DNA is TGCGCCAGCAGCTTGGGCCGGGGGCGCGGCACCGGGGAGCTGTTTTTT.

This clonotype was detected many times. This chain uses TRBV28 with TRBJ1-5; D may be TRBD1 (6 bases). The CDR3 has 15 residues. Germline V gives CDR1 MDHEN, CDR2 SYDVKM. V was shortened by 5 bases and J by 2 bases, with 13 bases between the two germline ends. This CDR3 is CASSPYRERNQPQHF. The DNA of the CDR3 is TGTGCCAGCAGTCCCTACAGGGAACGCAATCAGCCCCAGCATTTT.

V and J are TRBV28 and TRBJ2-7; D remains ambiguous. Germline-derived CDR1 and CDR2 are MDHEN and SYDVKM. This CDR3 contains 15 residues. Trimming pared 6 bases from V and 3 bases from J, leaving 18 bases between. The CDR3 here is CASSHTGRNFYEQYF. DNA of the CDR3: TGTGCCAGCAGCCATACTGGACGGAATTTCTACGAGCAGTACTTC. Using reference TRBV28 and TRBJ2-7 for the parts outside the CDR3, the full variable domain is DVKVTQSSRYLVKRTGEKVFLECVQDMDHENMFWYRQDPGLGLRLIYFSYDVKMKEKGDIPEGYSVSREKKERFSLILESASTNQTSMYLCASSHTGRNFYEQYFGPGTRLTVT.

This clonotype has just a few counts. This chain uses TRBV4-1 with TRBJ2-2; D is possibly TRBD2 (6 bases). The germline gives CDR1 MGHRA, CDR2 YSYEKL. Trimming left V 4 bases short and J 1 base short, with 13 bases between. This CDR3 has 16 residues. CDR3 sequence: CASSPTGGMNTGELFF. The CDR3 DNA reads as TGCGCCAGCAGCCCCACCGGCGGGATGAACACCGGGGAGCTGTTTTTT.

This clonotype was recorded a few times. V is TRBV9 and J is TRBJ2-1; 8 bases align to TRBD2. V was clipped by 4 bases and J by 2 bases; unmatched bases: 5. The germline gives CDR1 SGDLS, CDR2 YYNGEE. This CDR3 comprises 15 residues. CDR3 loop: CASSPAGGTYNEQFF. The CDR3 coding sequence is TGTGCCAGCAGCCCCGCGGGGGGCACCTACAATGAGCAGTTCTTC.

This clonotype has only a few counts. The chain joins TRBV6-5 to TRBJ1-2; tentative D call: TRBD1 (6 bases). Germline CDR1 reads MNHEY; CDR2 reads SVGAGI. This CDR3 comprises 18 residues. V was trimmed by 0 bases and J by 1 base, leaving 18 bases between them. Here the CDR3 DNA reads TGTGCCAGCAGTTACTCGAGGGACACGCTCCGGAATAACTATGGCTACACCTTC. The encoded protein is CASSYSRDTLRNNYGYTF.

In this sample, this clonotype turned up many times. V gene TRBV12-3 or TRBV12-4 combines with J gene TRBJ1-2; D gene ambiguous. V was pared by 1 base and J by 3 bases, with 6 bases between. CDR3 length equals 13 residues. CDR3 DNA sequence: TGTGCCAGCAGTTTAGGCGTTGACTATGGCTACACCTTC. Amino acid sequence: CASSLGVDYGYTF.

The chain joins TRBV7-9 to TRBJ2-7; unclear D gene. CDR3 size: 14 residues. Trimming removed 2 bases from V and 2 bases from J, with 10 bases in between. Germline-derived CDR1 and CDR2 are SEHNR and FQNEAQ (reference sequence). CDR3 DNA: TGTGCCAGCAGCTTATCCACGGCCACCTACGAGCAGTACTTC. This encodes CASSLSTATYEQYF.